These 29 T cell receptor beta chains were sequenced from one sample in a study of PD-L1 blockade in urothelial cancer. Some clones are missing from TCRdb's copy, which holds only in-frame ones; the method was immunoSEQ multiplex PCR. The sample lists more than 75,000 clones; more than 85% were seen once. The sample consisted of PBMCs, taken around atezolizumab (anti-PD-L1) treatment. Receptors originate from a man aged 55 to 70 with urothelial cancer.

The CDR3 sequence is CASSQGSSGGPLDYEQYF. CDR3 sequence (DNA): TGCGCCAGCAGCCAAGGCTCTAGCGGGGGACCCCTCGACTACGAGCAGTACTTC. The rearrangement joins TRBV4-1 to TRBJ2-7; 10 positions match TRBD2. The CDR3 sequence is 18 residues long. From germline, CDR1 is MGHRA and CDR2 YSYEKL. After removal of 1 base from V and 3 bases from J, the junction contained 12 bases not matched to a gene.

J is TRBJ2-5 and V is TRBV7-3; 9 bases match TRBD1. The length of the CDR3 is 13 residues. J gave up 7 bases and V 4 bases, and 4 bases lay outside the gene matches. Germline V gene data show CDR1 as SGHTA and CDR2 as FQGTGA. The CDR3 nucleotides are TGTGCCAGCAGCTCGGGACAGGGAGGGACCCAGTACTTC. It specifies CASSSGQGGTQYF. The complete variable domain, with remaining parts taken from reference TRBV7-3 and TRBJ2-5, reads GAGVSQTPSNKVTEKGKYVELRCDPISGHTALYWYRQSLGQGPEFLIYFQGTGAADDSGLPNDRFFAVRPEGSVSTLKIQRTERGDSAVYLCASSSGQGGTQYFGPGTRLLVL.

The chain couples TRBV7-5 to TRBJ2-1; the D call TRBD1 from the table was never checked on the DNA. TRBV7-5 is recorded as a pseudogene. The CDR3 totals 14 residues. The CDR3 protein is CVRRGDRGLGEQFF. CDR3 coding DNA: TGTGTCAGAAGGGGGGACAGGGGGCTTGGTGAGCAGTTCTTC.

The V gene is TRBV5-4, the J gene TRBJ2-5, with TRBD1 matching over 7 bases. The CDR3 consists of 14 residues. Germline-derived CDR1 and CDR2 are SGHNT and YYREEE (reference sequence). With 4 bases clipped from V and 1 base from J, the junction kept 4 bases outside the gene matches. CDR3 coding DNA: TGTGCCAGCAGCCCCCGGGACAGCCAAGAGACCCAGTACTTC. This codes for CASSPRDSQETQYF.

The J gene is TRBJ2-7, the V gene TRBV10-2, with D maybe TRBD1 (7 bases). The CDR3 spans 15 residues. V was shortened by 3 bases and J by 3 bases, with 15 bases between the two germline ends. Germline V lookup: CDR1 WSHSY, CDR2 SAAADI. CDR3 DNA sequence: TGCGCCAGCAGTGATATCGGCAGGGGGGACTACGAGCAGTACTTC. It yields the protein CASSDIGRGDYEQYF.

The chain couples TRBV4-3 to TRBJ2-1, with 16 bases lining up with TRBD2. CDR1 and CDR2 from the germline V gene are LGHNA and YSLEER. CDR3 length: 17 residues. Losses at the gene ends were 4 bases for V and 9 bases for J; bases not matched to a gene: 9. CDR3 bases: TGCGCCAGCAGCCTTGGGACTAGCGGGGGGGCAGAGGGTGAGCAGTTCTTC. Translation: CASSLGTSGGAEGEQFF.

The chain employs TRBV5-1 and TRBJ2-2; D remains unclear. The CDR3 is 15 amino acids. Germline assignment: CDR1 SGHRS and CDR2 YFSETQ. Trimming took 6 bases from V and 2 from J, leaving 14 bases between them. CDR3 sequence reads: CASIPRPTNTGELFF. The CDR3 bases are TGCGCCAGCATCCCCAGGCCCACTAACACCGGGGAGCTGTTTTTT.

The rearrangement uses TRBV9 and TRBJ1-5; tentative D call: TRBD1 (6 bases). This CDR3 has 15 residues. Trimming cost V 4 bases and J 0 bases, with 11 bases left between them. The germline gives CDR1 SGDLS, CDR2 YYNGEE. The CDR3 nucleotides read TGTGCCAGCAGCAGAGAGGGGGTTAGCAATCAGCCCCAGCATTTT. Translating gives CASSREGVSNQPQHF.

This sequence joins TRBV5-4 and TRBJ2-1; 7 bases are a match to TRBD1. The CDR3 loop spans 13 amino acids. The V gene's germline CDR1 is SGHNT and CDR2 YYREEE (reference sequence). The trim removed 4 bases at V and 9 bases at J, leaving 7 bases unmatched. The CDR3 is CASSRDRGSEQFF. The CDR3 DNA reads TGTGCCAGCAGCCGGGACAGAGGCTCTGAGCAGTTCTTC.

This sequence joins TRBV5-1 and TRBJ2-1; unclear D gene. The germline V gene encodes CDR1 SGHRS and CDR2 YFSETQ. V shed 0 bases and J shed 5 bases, with 12 bases lying between them. The CDR3 loop spans 15 amino acids. The CDR3 here is CASSLGAYSNNEQFF. The CDR3 bases are TGCGCCAGCAGCTTGGGGGCATATTCAAACAATGAGCAGTTCTTC.

V and J are TRBV29-1 and TRBJ2-1, with 12 bases aligning to TRBD2. From germline, CDR1 is SQVTM and CDR2 ANQGSEA. V lost 7 bases and J lost 7; bases outside the gene matches: 11. The CDR3 is made up of 15 amino acids. CDR3 sequence reads: CSGRPLAGGPNEQFF. The CDR3 DNA reads as TGCAGCGGCCGCCCTCTAGCGGGAGGGCCTAATGAGCAGTTCTTC.

The chain couples TRBV7-2 to TRBJ2-1, with D tentatively TRBD2 (7 bases). V was trimmed by 5 bases and J by 4 bases, leaving 15 bases between them. Germline CDR1 SGHTA, CDR2 FQGNSA. The CDR3 is 15 residues long. The CDR3 nucleotides are TGTGCCAGCAGCCTCGGGCGGGGGCTTTACAATGAGCAGTTCTTC. Protein sequence: CASSLGRGLYNEQFF.

V and J are TRBV5-1 and TRBJ1-1; 7 positions match TRBD1. This CDR3 is built from 15 residues. The germline V gene has CDR1 SGHRS and CDR2 YFSETQ. Losses at the gene ends were 4 bases for V and 10 bases for J; bases not matched to a gene: 16. CDR3 bases: TGCGCCAGCAGCCCTAACCCACAGGGGCAAGAGGGAGCTTTCTTT. Encoded protein: CASSPNPQGQEGAFF.

J is TRBJ1-1 and V is TRBV19; D is uncertain. The CDR3 totals 16 residues. Trimming shortened V by 6 bases and J by 2 bases, and 19 bases separated the two germline ends. Germline V CDR1 and CDR2: LNHDA, SQIVND (reference sequence). Here the CDR3 DNA reads TGTGCCAGTAGCAGCCGCCAGGATGGGCTAAACACTGAAGCTTTCTTT. It codes for CASSSRQDGLNTEAFF.

J is TRBJ1-6 and V is TRBV25-1, with 9 nucleotides matching TRBD1. The germline V gene encodes CDR1 MGHDK and CDR2 SYGVNS. This CDR3 has 13 residues. The J segment lost 9 bases and the V segment lost 10 bases, leaving 7 bases of the junction unmatched. The CDR3 DNA follows: TGTGCCACCGCCGGGACAGGGTTTTCACCCCTCCACTTT. Protein product: CATAGTGFSPLHF.

This sequence joins TRBV6-5 and TRBJ1-5; perhaps TRBD1 as D (5 bases). The germline V gene encodes CDR1 MNHEY and CDR2 SVGAGI. The CDR3 has 13 residues. The V gene lost 6 bases and the J gene lost 1 base, with 7 bases spanning the gap. CDR3 coding DNA: TGTGCCAGCAGAAGGGGAAGCAATCAGCCCCAGCATTTT. Translating gives CASRRGSNQPQHF.

The chain couples TRBV4-3 to TRBJ2-7, with D perhaps TRBD1 (6 bases). This CDR3 has 17 residues. Germline lookup yields CDR1 LGHNA and CDR2 YSLEER. V lost 0 bases and J 2 bases, leaving 17 bases between the germline ends. The CDR3 coding sequence is TGCGCCAGCAGCCAAGATTCCCCGCAGGGGCCTACCTACGAGCAGTACTTC. Translating gives CASSQDSPQGPTYEQYF.

The chain recombines TRBV21-1 with TRBJ1-2. TRBV21-1 counts as a pseudogene. The CDR3 consists of 11 residues. CDR3 in DNA: TGTGCCAGCAGCCGGGAGAAGGAGCGAACCTTC. Translating gives CASSREKERTF.

The chain combines TRBV7-2 with TRBJ2-1; 7 bases are shared with TRBD2. V shed 7 bases, J shed 5 bases, and the junction held 8 bases outside the gene matches. Germline assignment: CDR1 SGHTA and CDR2 FQGNSA. The CDR3 length is 14 residues. CDR3 amino acids: CASTHGGRNNEQFF. For the CDR3, the DNA is TGTGCCAGCACCCACGGGGGGAGAAACAATGAGCAGTTCTTC. Based on the CDR3 plus reference TRBV7-2 and TRBJ2-1, the full variable domain is GAGVSQSPSNKVTEKGKDVELRCDPISGHTALYWYRQSLGQGLEFLIYFQGNSAPDKSGLPSDRFSAERTGGSVSTLTIQRTQQEDSAVYLCASTHGGRNNEQFFGPGTRLTVL.

The chain joins TRBV28 to TRBJ2-4; 8 bases are shared with TRBD2. This CDR3 has 14 amino acids. Germline V gene data show CDR1 as MDHEN and CDR2 as SYDVKM. J was trimmed by 7 bases and V by 2 bases; bases with no gene match: 4. The CDR3 bases are TGTGCCAGCAGTTTAAGCGGGGGAGGGAACATTCAGTACTTC. Translation: CASSLSGGGNIQYF. The variable domain in full, completed from reference TRBV28 and TRBJ2-4, reads DVKVTQSSRYLVKRTGEKVFLECVQDMDHENMFWYRQDPGLGLRLIYFSYDVKMKEKGDIPEGYSVSREKKERFSLILESASTNQTSMYLCASSLSGGGNIQYFGAGTRLSVL.

This chain joins TRBV14 and TRBJ2-5, with 9 bases matching TRBD2. Germline V gene data show CDR1 as SGHDN and CDR2 as FVKESK. J was trimmed by 4 bases and V by 8 bases; bases with no gene match: 5. There are 13 residues in the CDR3. CDR3 loop: CASAGGRRETQYF. The CDR3 coding sequence is TGTGCCAGCGCGGGGGGGCGACGAGAGACCCAGTACTTC.

The J gene is TRBJ2-5, the V gene TRBV5-1, with 7 bases fitting TRBD1. The CDR3 is 16 amino acids. CDR1 and CDR2 (germline): SGHRS, YFSETQ. The V segment lost 4 bases and the J segment 4 bases; nucleotides outside the gene matches: 13. This CDR3 is CASSDRQGVGGETQYF. CDR3 nucleotides: TGCGCCAGCAGCGATCGACAGGGCGTCGGTGGAGAGACCCAGTACTTC.

This chain joins TRBV4-3 and TRBJ1-2, with D tentatively TRBD1 (6 bases). This CDR3 has 17 residues. Trimming removed 0 bases from V and 4 bases from J, with 18 bases in between. The germline CDR1 and CDR2 sequences are LGHNA and YSLEER. The CDR3 here is CASSQDAGGGFAYGYTF. The CDR3 coding sequence is TGCGCCAGCAGCCAAGATGCGGGGGGCGGGTTTGCCTATGGCTACACCTTC.

This sequence joins TRBV4-1 and TRBJ2-1; possible D gene TRBD1, 5 bases. Germline CDR1 and CDR2: MGHRA and YSYEKL. The CDR3 loop spans 14 amino acids. Trimming stripped 4 bases from V and 5 bases from J, with 12 bases between. CDR3 sequence (DNA): TGCGCCAGCAGCCGACAGACAGACAACAATGAGCAGTTCTTC. Its protein is CASSRQTDNNEQFF.

V gene TRBV5-4 combines with J gene TRBJ1-2, with 7 bases aligning to TRBD1. Trimming at V came to 4 bases and at J to 1 base, leaving 4 bases not matched to a gene. The germline gives CDR1 SGHNT, CDR2 YYREEE (reference sequence). The CDR3 length is 14 residues. In nucleotides, the CDR3 is TGTGCCAGCAGCCTGGGACAGCTTAACTATGGCTACACCTTC. Its protein product is CASSLGQLNYGYTF.

The chain combines TRBV28 with TRBJ2-3; TRBD1 matches 8 bases. The germline gives CDR1 MDHEN, CDR2 SYDVKM. The CDR3 has 14 amino acids. V shed 5 bases, J shed 3 bases, and the junction held 4 bases outside the gene matches. The CDR3 sequence: CASSGQGLTDTQYF. The CDR3 nucleotides are TGTGCCAGCAGTGGACAGGGACTGACAGATACGCAGTATTTT.

The chain carries TRBV19 and TRBJ2-1, with TRBD1 as a possible D gene (5 bases). Germline-derived CDR1 and CDR2 are LNHDA and SQIVND (reference sequence). The V end was cut by 3 bases, the J end by 0 bases, with 9 bases between. This CDR3 has 15 residues. The DNA for the CDR3 is TGTGCCAGTAGTATCAGGGTTCCCTCCTACAATGAGCAGTTCTTC. Protein: CASSIRVPSYNEQFF.

J is TRBJ2-7 and V is TRBV27, with 7 bases matching TRBD2. Per germline, CDR1 MNHEY and CDR2 SMNVEV (reference sequence). J was trimmed by 0 bases and V by 6 bases; bases with no gene match: 5. The CDR3 has 14 amino acids. The chain's CDR3 is CASRRREASYEQYF. Written as DNA, the CDR3 is TGTGCCAGCAGGCGACGGGAGGCCTCCTACGAGCAGTACTTC.

V gene TRBV5-4 combines with J gene TRBJ2-6, with 7 bases matching TRBD2. This CDR3 comprises 18 residues. The junction had 15 bases not matched to a gene; V was cut back by 7 bases and J by 2 bases. Germline CDR1 is SGHNT and CDR2 is YYREEE (reference sequence). The CDR3 loop reads CASPGGSRVETGANVLTF. In DNA form, the CDR3 reads TGTGCCAGCCCCGGGGGGTCCAGGGTTGAGACTGGGGCCAACGTCCTGACTTTC.